This TCR beta chain was identified during a study of T-cell memory formation after mild COVID-19 (dated by TCRdb to about 2021). Background for the entire study: TCR sequence clusters from the two donors were largely donor specific. Longitudinal TCRalpha and TCRbeta repertoire sequencing tracked T-cell clones expanding and contracting after mild COVID-19 in a couple of donors. Two young, previously healthy adult volunteers, one female and one male, were included in the cohort.

Ficoll-Paque density gradient centrifugation was used to isolate PBMCs. This clonotype has ten or more counts. What this receptor recognizes is not known. No base-level quality is on record; no much larger clone is a single base apart. Summary of the overall study and its limitations: Contracting CD4+ clones were located mainly in the CM and EM memory subsets, whereas CD8+ clones were found to be enriched in EMRA. SARS-CoV-2 specificity was not confirmed for the second-wave clones peaking on day 37. Some responding clones were found in pre-infection memory, which suggests that pre-existing cross-reactive memory T cells took part in the SARS-CoV-2 response. From day 15 to 85, contracting clones showed balanced CD4/CD8 phenotypes, whereas a second wave of clones that expanded from day 15 to 37 leaned towards CD4+. The study covered only two mild cases, and larger cohorts including severe cases with pre-infection samples were considered necessary.

TCRdb records Illumina NovaSeq 6000 as the sequencer. TCRalpha and TCRbeta cDNA libraries were constructed by 5'RACE with constant-segment primers, with sample barcodes and unique molecular identifiers being introduced. Trizol reagent was used to extract RNA from every sample. Library amplification was performed in two PCR steps, and a second sample barcode and Illumina TruSeq adapters were introduced in the second step. The libraries were sequenced on an Illumina NovaSeq using 2 x 150 bp paired-end reads. Per the source publication's procedure: Demultiplexing of reads and collapsing into UMI-guided consensus sequences were performed with migec v1.2.7. With mixcr v2.1.11, UMI consensuses were aligned to TRA and TRB V and J templates and assembled into clonotypes. A clonotype was counted as expanded or contracted only if both edgeR and NoisET called the change significant, with noise models trained on biological replicates. For edgeR calls, the thresholds were a false discovery rate-adjusted p below 0.01 and a log2 fold-change of 1. As an exploratory analysis of dynamics, PCA with hierarchical clustering was applied to max-normalized trajectories of the 1000 most abundant clonotypes. The CD4 or CD8 phenotype of responding clones was assigned using the separately sequenced CD4+ and CD8+ repertoires. The public reads were run again by TCRdb, first through fastp at Q25 and then through MiXCR, and only productive beta chains were kept. Identical CDR3 protein sequences are pooled into one entry, listed with their most common genes and DNA. TCRdb, rather than the study authors, made the V and J calls. Recorded for this sample are fewer than 250,000 distinct CDR3 sequences; about 10% of them occurred a single time. Together, the top ten hold 3% to 3.5% of the sample.

The CDR3 numbers 15 residues from cysteine through phenylalanine. CDR3 DNA only is kept here, 45 bases in frame from base 1. V is shortened by 2 bases, J by 1 base, and the region joining them spans 6 bases. Based on the germline V gene, the CDR1 and CDR2 sequences are MNHEY and SVGAGI. The receptor's source is a man aged 18 to 29 who had mild COVID-19 (a few samples of this study predate the infection). The sample titles of this study are shuffled in the database, so cell type and time point are left out; the donor was told from shared clones. The source material was PBMCs or a T cell subset sorted from them (not recorded which). This receptor chain uses TRBV6-5 and TRBJ2-6; TRBD2 is possibly the D segment (5 matching bases). The DNA sequence is as follows: TGTGCCAGCAGTTACCGGGATTCTGGGGCCAACGTCCTGACTTTC. Translated, it gives CASSYRDSGANVLTF.